This TCR beta chain was captured by sequencing in a study of siplizumab effects on memory and regulatory T cells. Study results and caveats: Naive T cells looked more diverse than memory cells, and they looked like major contributors to the alloresponse. The authors did not confirm suppressive function in proliferating Tregs from siplizumab cultures. The Treg-derived share of mappable alloreactive CD4+ clones averaged about 74% with siplizumab and approximately 27% in controls. Phenotypic classification as naive or memory proved unattainable for roughly 80-96% of proliferating CD4+ or CD8+ clones.

About this clone: Antigen unknown.

The CDR3 is 15 amino acids. Germline CDR1 and CDR2: SGDLS and YYNGEE. The ends were cut back, 4 bases at V and 5 bases at J, with 15 bases in the middle. The method was immunoSEQ multiplex PCR; TCRdb's version includes in-frame clones alone and lacks a portion of them. In the table there are about 82,000 clones, 87% of which are singletons. This clonotype was obtained from a human donor in good health. The sequenced sample consisted of Tregs sorted from blood. V gene TRBV9 combines with J gene TRBJ2-2, with TRBD2 as a possible D gene (6 bases). This chain's CDR3 is CASSSGLPRTGELFF. CDR3 DNA: TGTGCCAGCAGCTCCGGACTACCCAGGACCGGGGAGCTGTTTTTT. Based on the CDR3 plus reference TRBV9 and TRBJ2-2, the full variable domain is DSGVTQTPKHLITATGQRVTLRCSPRSGDLSVYWYQQSLDQGLQFLIQYYNGEERAKGNILERFSAQQFPDLHSELNLSSLELGDSALYFCASSSGLPRTGELFFGEGSRLTVL.